The T cell receptor beta chain described here comes from a study of cytomegalovirus exposure and HLA in healthy donors. Between the trimmed V and J ends, which lost 1 base and 7 bases, there was a span of 17 bases. The CDR3 spans 16 residues. Germline assignment: CDR1 SGHTS and CDR2 YDEGEE. The method was immunoSEQ multiplex PCR; TCRdb's version includes in-frame clones alone and lacks a portion of them. Among under 200,000 clones listed, about 90% were seen once. This clonotype originated in a young man in good health and CMV-seropositive. The sample comprised PBMCs. This rearrangement joins TRBV5-8 to TRBJ2-2; D is possibly TRBD1 (5 bases). The CDR3 nucleotides are TGTGCCAGCAGCTTGTCATTCGATGGGGCTAACGGGGAGCTGTTTTTT. Its translation: CASSLSFDGANGELFF. Based on the CDR3 plus reference TRBV5-8 and TRBJ2-2, the full variable domain is EAGVTQSPTHLIKTRGQQATLRCSPISGHTSVYWYQQALGLGLQFLLWYDEGEERNRGNFPPRFSGRQFPNYSSELNVNALELEDSALYLCASSLSFDGANGELFFGEGSRLTVL.